This entry lists 3 T cell receptor beta chains sequenced from one sample in a study of glioma-infiltrating T cells (dated by TCRdb to 2016 to 2018). The sample was run on an Illumina MiSeq. TCR alpha and beta CDR3 regions were amplified with the iRepertoire nested amplicon-rescue multiplex PCR (arm-PCR) platform from RNA. TCRdb passed the public sequencing reads through fastp at Q25 and MiXCR, retaining productive beta sequences. Under each unique CDR3 protein, matching rows form one entry showing the most common genes and DNA. This sample comprises approximately 130,000 distinct CDR3 sequences, around 25% of them detected only once. Jointly, the top ten make up around a quarter of the sample. Input material: glioma tissue, nonneoplastic brain tissue, or PBMCs (not recorded which). All receptors derive from a human donor with low-grade glioma or glioblastoma, undergoing nonglioma brain surgery, or in good health (not recorded which).

This clonotype was recorded many times. V gene TRBV7-2 combines with J gene TRBJ2-3; D is ambiguous. CDR3 length: 13 amino acids. Trimming removed 2 bases at V and 2 bases at J, with 5 bases between. Germline CDR1 reads SGHTA; CDR2 reads FQGNSA. The CDR3 bases are TGTGCCAGCAGCTTAACTAACACAGATACGCAGTATTTT. This encodes CASSLTNTDTQYF.

A note on this clonotype: A much larger clonotype is one base distant, so this may be a read error. The CDR3 loop is CASSATYTQYF. As DNA, the CDR3 is TGTGCCAGCAGTGCGACTTATACGCAGTATTTT. The chain uses TRBV27 and TRBJ2-3; no clear D gene. Germline assignment: CDR1 MNHEY and CDR2 SMNVEV (reference sequence). This CDR3 region has 11 residues. With 5 bases removed from V and 7 bases from J, the gap between germline ends came to 7 bases.

CDR3 DNA sequence: TGTGCCAGCAGCTTAACAGGGGTTGAGCAGCCCCAGCATTTT. It specifies CASSLTGVEQPQHF. The chain combines TRBV7-9 with TRBJ1-5; 7 bases are a match to TRBD1. This CDR3 spans 14 amino acids. Trimming removed 2 bases from V and 7 bases from J; junction bases left unmatched: 5. Germline V gene data show CDR1 as SEHNR and CDR2 as FQNEAQ (reference sequence).